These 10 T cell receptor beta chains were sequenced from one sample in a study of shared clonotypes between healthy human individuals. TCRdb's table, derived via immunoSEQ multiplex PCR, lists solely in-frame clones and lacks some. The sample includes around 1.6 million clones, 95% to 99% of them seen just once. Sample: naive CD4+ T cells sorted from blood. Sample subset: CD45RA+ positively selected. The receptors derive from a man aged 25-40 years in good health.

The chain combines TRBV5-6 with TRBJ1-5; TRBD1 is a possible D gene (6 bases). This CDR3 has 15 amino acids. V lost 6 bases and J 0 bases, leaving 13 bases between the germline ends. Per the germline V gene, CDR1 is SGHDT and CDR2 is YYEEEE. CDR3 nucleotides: TGTGCCAGCACCAACTGGGGGCTTAGCAATCAGCCCCAGCATTTT. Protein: CASTNWGLSNQPQHF.

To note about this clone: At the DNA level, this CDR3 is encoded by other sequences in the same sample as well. The CDR3 reads CASSLGDRGRETQYF. The DNA for the CDR3 is TGTGCCAGCAGCTTAGGGGACAGGGGGAGAGAGACCCAGTACTTC. The chain combines TRBV7-2 with TRBJ2-5, with 11 bases that match TRBD1. The CDR3 length is 15 residues. J gave up 4 bases and V 1 base, and 2 bases lay outside the gene matches. Germline-derived CDR1 and CDR2 are SGHTA and FQGNSA.

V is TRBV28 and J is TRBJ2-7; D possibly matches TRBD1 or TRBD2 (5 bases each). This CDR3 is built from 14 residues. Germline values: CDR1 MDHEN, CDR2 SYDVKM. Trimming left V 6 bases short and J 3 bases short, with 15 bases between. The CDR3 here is CASRRSGARYEQYF. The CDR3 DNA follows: TGTGCCAGCAGGAGGTCCGGGGCGCGCTACGAGCAGTACTTC.

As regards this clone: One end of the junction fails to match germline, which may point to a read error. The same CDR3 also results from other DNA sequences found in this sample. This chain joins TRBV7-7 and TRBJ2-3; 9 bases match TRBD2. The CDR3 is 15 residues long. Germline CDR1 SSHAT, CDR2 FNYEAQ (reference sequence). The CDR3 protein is CASSALAGSTDTQYF. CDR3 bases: TGTGCTAGCAGCGCTCTAGCGGGAAGCACAGATACGCAGTATTTT.

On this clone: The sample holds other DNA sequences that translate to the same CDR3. The CDR3 is CASSPTGYEQYF. The CDR3 nucleotides are TGCGCCAGCAGCCCGACAGGATACGAGCAGTACTTC. The chain employs TRBV5-1 and TRBJ2-7, with D perhaps matching TRBD1 (6 bases). The germline V gene encodes CDR1 SGHRS and CDR2 YFSETQ. V was shortened by 4 bases and J by 4 bases, with 9 bases between the two germline ends. This CDR3 has 12 amino acids.

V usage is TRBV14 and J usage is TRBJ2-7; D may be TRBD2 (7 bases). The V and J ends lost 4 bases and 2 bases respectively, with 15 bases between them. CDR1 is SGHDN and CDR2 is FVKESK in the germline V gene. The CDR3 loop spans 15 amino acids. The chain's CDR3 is CASSLRRGAPYEQYF. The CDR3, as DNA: TGTGCCAGCAGCCTCCGACGGGGGGCCCCCTACGAGCAGTACTTC.

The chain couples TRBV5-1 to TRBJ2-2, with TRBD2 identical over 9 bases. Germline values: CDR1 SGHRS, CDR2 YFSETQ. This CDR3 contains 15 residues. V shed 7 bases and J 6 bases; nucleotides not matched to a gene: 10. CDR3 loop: CASAPLAGYPGELFF. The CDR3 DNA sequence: TGCGCCAGCGCCCCGCTAGCGGGATATCCCGGGGAGCTGTTTTTT.

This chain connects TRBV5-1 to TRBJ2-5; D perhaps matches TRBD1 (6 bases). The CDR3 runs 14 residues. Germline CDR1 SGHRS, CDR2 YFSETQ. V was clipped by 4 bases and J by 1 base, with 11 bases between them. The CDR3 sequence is CASSAQGIQETQYF. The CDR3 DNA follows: TGCGCCAGCAGCGCCCAGGGGATCCAAGAGACCCAGTACTTC.

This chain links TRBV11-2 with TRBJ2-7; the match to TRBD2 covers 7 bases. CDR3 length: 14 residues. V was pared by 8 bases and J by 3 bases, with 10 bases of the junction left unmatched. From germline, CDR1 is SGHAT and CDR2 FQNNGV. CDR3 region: CASRRGGGLYEQYF. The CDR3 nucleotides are TGTGCCAGCCGACGCGGGGGTGGGCTCTACGAGCAGTACTTC.

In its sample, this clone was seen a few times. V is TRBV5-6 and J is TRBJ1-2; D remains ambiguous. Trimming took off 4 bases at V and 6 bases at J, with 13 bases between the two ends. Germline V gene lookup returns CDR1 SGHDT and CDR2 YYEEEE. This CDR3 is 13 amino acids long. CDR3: CASSRGRTDGYTF. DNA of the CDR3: TGTGCCAGCAGCCGAGGCAGGACCGATGGCTACACCTTC.